The subject of this entry is one TCR beta chain. Its antigen remains unidentified. V was clipped by 0 bases and J by 3 bases; unmatched bases: 3. CDR3 size: 15 residues. Germline CDR1 reads MNHEY; CDR2 reads SVGAGI. The data were taken from a study of T cell responses to AZD1222 COVID-19 vaccine. Study results and limitations: Spike-wide vaccine-associated CD4 TCRs dominated at 160-218 and 743-854.

Generated by immunoSEQ multiplex PCR, the TCRdb table keeps only in-frame clones and is missing some. The repertoire holds 75,000 to 100,000 clones, with around nine tenths as singletons. Sequencing was performed on peripheral blood, taken on day 0 of AZD1222 vaccination. The V gene is TRBV6-5, the J gene TRBJ1-1, with TRBD1 identical over 8 bases. The clonotype originates from an adult in good health. The CDR3 DNA follows: TGTGCCAGCAGTTACTCGAACAGGGGGGACACTGAAGCTTTCTTT. Encoded protein: CASSYSNRGDTEAFF.